Listed below are T cell receptor beta chains from one sample, sequenced in a study of cytotoxic CD8 clonotypes in ibrutinib-treated CLL. Libraries were prepared by immunoSEQ multiplex PCR; TCRdb keeps only in-frame clonotypes and omits some of them. Counted here are around 140,000 clones, roughly 80% occurring once; the ten biggest clones make up approximately 30%. Sequencing used PBMCs, obtained after 12 months of ibrutinib treatment. These receptors all stem from a human donor with chronic lymphocytic leukemia. Both conserved end residues are part of each CDR3. The D gene is left open where the match is weak. Clone size, where shown, is once, few, many, or a class for clones that have expanded.

D,J,V,size,CDR3,DNA
TRBD2,TRBJ2-1,TRBV30,-,CAWSVYSGGLHNEQFF,TGTGCCTGGAGTGTTTATTCGGGGGGGCTCCACAATGAGCAGTTCTTC
TRBD1,TRBJ2-7,TRBV6-5,-,CASRGTGRSYEQYF,TGTGCCAGCAGGGGGACAGGGAGGTCCTACGAGCAGTACTTC
TRBD1,TRBJ1-1,TRBV2,-,CASSADRPYTEAFF,TGTGCCAGCAGCGCGGACAGGCCATACACTGAAGCTTTCTTT
-,TRBJ2-7,TRBV7-8,-,CASSFFGSYEQYF,TGTGCCAGCAGCTTCTTCGGCAGCTACGAGCAGTACTTC
-,TRBJ2-1,TRBV14,-,CASSPTPGHEQFF,TGTGCCAGCAGCCCCACACCGGGACACGAGCAGTTCTTC
-,TRBJ2-1,TRBV19,-,CASSHSYEQFF,TGTGCCAGTAGCCATAGCTATGAGCAGTTCTTC
-,TRBJ2-5,TRBV28,-,CASSLRLASAGEKETQYF,TGTGCCAGCAGTTTGCGGCTAGCGTCCGCCGGAGAAAAGGAGACCCAGTACTTC
TRBD1,TRBJ1-6,TRBV19,-,CASSPGTVNNSPLHF,TGTGCCAGTAGTCCCGGGACAGTCAATAATTCACCCCTCCACTTT
TRBD1,TRBJ2-7,TRBV7-9,-,CASSERTGTHEQYF,TGTGCCAGCAGCGAGAGGACAGGCACCCACGAGCAGTACTTC
-,TRBJ1-4,TRBV4-1,few,CASSLSWPGSAEKLFF,TGCGCCAGCAGCCTCTCCTGGCCGGGCTCGGCGGAAAAACTGTTTTTT
-,TRBJ2-2,TRBV7-6,-,CASATGTSNTGELFF,TGTGCCAGCGCAACCGGGACATCGAACACCGGGGAGCTGTTTTTT
TRBD2,TRBJ2-1,TRBV7-2,-,CASSFRLAGGPEFF,TGTGCCAGCAGCTTCAGACTAGCGGGGGGGCCTGAGTTCTTC
-,TRBJ1-5,TRBV2,-,CASSQTASNQPQHF,TGTGCCAGTTCCCAGACAGCTAGCAATCAGCCCCAGCATTTT
TRBD1,TRBJ2-7,TRBV19,-,CASSIDREYEQYF,TGTGCCAGTAGTATCGACAGGGAGTACGAGCAGTACTTC
-,TRBJ1-5,TRBV11-2,-,CASSSSDSHQPQHF,TGTGCCAGCAGCTCCTCGGATTCACACCAGCCCCAGCATTTT
-,TRBJ1-5,TRBV7-8,-,CASSLGETQPQHF,TGTGCCAGCAGCTTAGGGGAGACTCAGCCCCAGCATTTT
-,TRBJ2-7,TRBV4-2,-,CASSMGRYEQYF,TGTGCCAGCAGTATGGGCAGGTACGAGCAGTACTTC
-,TRBJ2-1,TRBV7-3,-,CASGQGGVNEQFF,TGTGCCAGCGGTCAAGGAGGAGTAAATGAGCAGTTCTTC
TRBD2,TRBJ2-4,TRBV25-1,-,CASRSRGGQGNIQYF,TGTGCCAGCAGATCCCGGGGAGGGCAGGGAAACATTCAGTACTTC
-,TRBJ1-3,TRBV7-2,-,CASSFGAVPGNTIYF,TGTGCCAGCAGCTTTGGAGCAGTACCTGGAAACACCATATATTTT
-,TRBJ1-5,TRBV30,-,CAWRSNSNQPQHF,TGTGCCTGGAGGTCCAACAGCAATCAGCCCCAGCATTTT
-,TRBJ2-3,TRBV20-1,-,CSANSLGSRHF,TGCAGTGCCAACTCGTTAGGATCCCGGCATTTT
-,TRBJ1-6,TRBV10-3,-,CAISSLWNSPLHF,TGTGCCATCAGTTCCCTCTGGAATTCACCCCTCCACTTT
TRBD2,TRBJ2-1,TRBV6-1,few,CASSDSGTSGSYNEQFF,TGTGCCAGCAGTGATTCCGGGACTAGCGGGAGTTACAATGAGCAGTTCTTC
TRBD2,TRBJ2-2,TRBV7-9,-,CASSSTSGDTGELFF,TGTGCCAGCAGCTCGACTAGCGGGGACACCGGGGAGCTGTTTTTT